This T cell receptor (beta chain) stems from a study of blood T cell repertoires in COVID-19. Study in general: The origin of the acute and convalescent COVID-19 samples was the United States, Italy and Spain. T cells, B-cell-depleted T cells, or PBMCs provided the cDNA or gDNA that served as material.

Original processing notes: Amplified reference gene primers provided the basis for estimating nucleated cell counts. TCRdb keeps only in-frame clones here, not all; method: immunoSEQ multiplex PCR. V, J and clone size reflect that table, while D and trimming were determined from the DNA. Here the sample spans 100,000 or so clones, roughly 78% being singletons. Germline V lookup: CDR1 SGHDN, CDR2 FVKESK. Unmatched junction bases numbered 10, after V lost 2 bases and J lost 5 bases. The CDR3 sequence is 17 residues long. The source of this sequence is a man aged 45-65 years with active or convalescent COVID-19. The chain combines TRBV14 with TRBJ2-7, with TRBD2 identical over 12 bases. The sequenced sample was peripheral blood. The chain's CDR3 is CASSQRTSGVPGDEQYF. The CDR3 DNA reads TGTGCCAGCAGCCAAAGGACTAGCGGGGTACCGGGGGACGAGCAGTACTTC.